This T cell receptor beta chain was observed in a study of blood T cell repertoires in COVID-19. About the study: T cells, B-cell-depleted T cells, or PBMCs supplied cDNA or gDNA.

V lost 3 bases to trimming and J lost 8 bases; unmatched junction nucleotides: 5. CDR3 length: 15 amino acids. CDR1 MDHEN and CDR2 SYDVKM come from the germline V gene. Participant-reported clinical history was the basis for cohort assignment. Per the authors' pipeline: Reference gene primer amplification gave estimated nucleated cell counts. Profiling relied on immunoSEQ multiplex PCR, and the TCRdb table lists in-frame clones only, not all of them. The V and J calls and clone size were taken over from that table, and D and trimming were inferred from the DNA. Here the sample spans about 380,000 clones, 87% being singletons.

The source is a man younger than 45 who had recovered from COVID-19. Material for sequencing was PBMCs or T cells enriched from blood (not recorded which). The genes are TRBV28 and TRBJ2-2; the match to TRBD1 covers 11 bases. This CDR3 is CASSFLDRGLGELFF. Here the CDR3 DNA reads TGTGCCAGCAGTTTCTTGGACAGGGGGCTAGGGGAGCTGTTTTTT.